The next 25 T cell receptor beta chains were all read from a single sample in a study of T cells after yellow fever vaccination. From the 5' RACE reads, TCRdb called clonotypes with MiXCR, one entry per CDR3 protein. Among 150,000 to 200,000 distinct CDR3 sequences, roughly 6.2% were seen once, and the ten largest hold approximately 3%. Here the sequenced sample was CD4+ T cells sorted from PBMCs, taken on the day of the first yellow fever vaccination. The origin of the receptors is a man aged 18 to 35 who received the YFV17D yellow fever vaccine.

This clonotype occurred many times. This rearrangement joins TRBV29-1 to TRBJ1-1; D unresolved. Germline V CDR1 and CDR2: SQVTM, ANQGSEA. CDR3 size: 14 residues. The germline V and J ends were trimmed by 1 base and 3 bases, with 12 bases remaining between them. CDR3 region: CSVEGMGWDTEAFF. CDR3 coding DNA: TGCAGCGTTGAAGGTATGGGATGGGACACTGAAGCTTTCTTT.

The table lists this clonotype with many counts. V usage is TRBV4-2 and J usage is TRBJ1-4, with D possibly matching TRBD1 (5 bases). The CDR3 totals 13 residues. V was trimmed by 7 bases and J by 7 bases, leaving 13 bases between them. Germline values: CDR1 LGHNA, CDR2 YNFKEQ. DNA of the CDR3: TGTGCCAGCACCGGGACCTCGGGTGAAAAACTGTTTTTT. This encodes CASTGTSGEKLFF.

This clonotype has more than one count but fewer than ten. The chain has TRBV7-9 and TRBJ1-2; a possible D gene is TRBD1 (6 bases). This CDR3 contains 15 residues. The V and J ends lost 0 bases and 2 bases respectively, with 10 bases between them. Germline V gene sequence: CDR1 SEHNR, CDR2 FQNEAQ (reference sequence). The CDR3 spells CASSLAGTNNYGYTF. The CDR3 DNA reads TGTGCCAGCAGCTTAGCGGGGACAAACAACTATGGCTACACCTTC.

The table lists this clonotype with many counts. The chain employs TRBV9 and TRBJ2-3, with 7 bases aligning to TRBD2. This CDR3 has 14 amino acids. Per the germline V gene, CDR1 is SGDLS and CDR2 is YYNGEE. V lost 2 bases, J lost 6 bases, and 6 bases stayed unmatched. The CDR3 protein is CASSVGTIRDTQYF. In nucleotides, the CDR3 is TGTGCCAGCAGCGTCGGGACTATACGTGATACGCAGTATTTT.

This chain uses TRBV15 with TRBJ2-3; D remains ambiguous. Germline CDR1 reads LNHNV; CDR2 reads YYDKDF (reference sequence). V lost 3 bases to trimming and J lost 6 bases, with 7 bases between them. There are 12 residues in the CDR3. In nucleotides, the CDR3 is TGTGCCACCAGCAGTCCCTGGGATACGCAGTATTTT. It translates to CATSSPWDTQYF.

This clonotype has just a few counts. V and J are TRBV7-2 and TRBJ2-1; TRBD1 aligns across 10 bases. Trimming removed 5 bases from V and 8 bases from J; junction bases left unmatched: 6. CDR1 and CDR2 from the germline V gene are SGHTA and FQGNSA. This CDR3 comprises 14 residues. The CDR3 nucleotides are TGTGCCAGCAGCACTCGACAGGGGGCATATGAGCAGTTCTTC. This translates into CASSTRQGAYEQFF.

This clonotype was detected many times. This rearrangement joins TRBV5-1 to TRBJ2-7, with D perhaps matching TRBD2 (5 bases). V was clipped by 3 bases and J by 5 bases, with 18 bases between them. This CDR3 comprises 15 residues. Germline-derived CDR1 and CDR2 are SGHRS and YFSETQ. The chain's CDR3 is CASSYGRGERDEQYF. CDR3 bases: TGCGCCAGCAGCTATGGACGGGGTGAGAGAGACGAGCAGTACTTC.

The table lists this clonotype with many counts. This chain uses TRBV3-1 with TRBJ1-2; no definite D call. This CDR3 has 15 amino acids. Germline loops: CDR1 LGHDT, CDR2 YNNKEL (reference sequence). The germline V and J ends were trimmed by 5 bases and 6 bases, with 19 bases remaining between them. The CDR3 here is CASSFHRTEGDGYTF. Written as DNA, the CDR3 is TGTGCCAGCAGCTTCCACCGGACGGAAGGCGATGGCTACACCTTC.

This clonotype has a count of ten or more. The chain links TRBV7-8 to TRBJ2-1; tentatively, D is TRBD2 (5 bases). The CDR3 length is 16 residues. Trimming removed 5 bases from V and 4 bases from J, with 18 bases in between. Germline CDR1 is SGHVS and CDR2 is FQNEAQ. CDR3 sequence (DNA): TGTGCCAGCAGCCTTCCGGAGACGAGGGTATACAATGAGCAGTTCTTC. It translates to CASSLPETRVYNEQFF. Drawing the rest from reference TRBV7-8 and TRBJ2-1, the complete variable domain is GAGVSQSPRYKVAKRGQDVALRCDPISGHVSLFWYQQALGQGPEFLTYFQNEAQLDKSGLPSDRFFAERPEGSVSTLKIQRTQQEDSAVYLCASSLPETRVYNEQFFGPGTRLTVL.

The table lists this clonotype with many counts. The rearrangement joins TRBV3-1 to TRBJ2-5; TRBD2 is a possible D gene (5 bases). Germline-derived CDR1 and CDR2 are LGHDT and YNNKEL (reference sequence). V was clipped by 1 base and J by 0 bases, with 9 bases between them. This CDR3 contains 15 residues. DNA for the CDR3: TGTGCCAGCAGCCAAGGACTAACGTACCAAGAGACCCAGTACTTC. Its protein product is CASSQGLTYQETQYF.

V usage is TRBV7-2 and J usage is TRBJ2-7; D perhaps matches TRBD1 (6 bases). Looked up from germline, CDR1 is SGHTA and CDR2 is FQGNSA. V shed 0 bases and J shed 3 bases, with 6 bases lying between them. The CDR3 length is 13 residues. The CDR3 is CASSLARGYEQYV. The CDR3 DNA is TGTGCCAGCAGCTTAGCCAGGGGCTACGAGCAGTACGTC.

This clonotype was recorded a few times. Written as DNA, the CDR3 is TGTGCCAGCAGGAGACAGACTCTAAGCTCTGGGGCCAACGTCCTGACTTTC. It encodes CASRRQTLSSGANVLTF. The chain couples TRBV6-1 to TRBJ2-6; D is perhaps TRBD1 (5 bases). Germline CDR1 is MNHNS and CDR2 is SASEGT. The CDR3 extends over 17 amino acids. The germline V and J ends were trimmed by 6 bases and 0 bases, with 15 bases remaining between them.

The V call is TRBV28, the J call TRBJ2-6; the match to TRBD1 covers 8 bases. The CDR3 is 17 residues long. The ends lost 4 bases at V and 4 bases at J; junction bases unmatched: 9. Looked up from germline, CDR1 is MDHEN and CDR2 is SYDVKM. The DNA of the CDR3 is TGTGCCAGCAGTTCAGGACAGGGCCCCTCGGGGGCCAACGTCCTGACTTTC. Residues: CASSSGQGPSGANVLTF.

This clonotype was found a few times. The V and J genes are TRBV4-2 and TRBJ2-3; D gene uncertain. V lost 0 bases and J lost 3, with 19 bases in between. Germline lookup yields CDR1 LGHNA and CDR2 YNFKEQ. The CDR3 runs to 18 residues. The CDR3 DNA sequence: TGTGCCAGCAGCCAAGATCTACACCCTCGGTCATTGACAGATACGCAGTATTTT. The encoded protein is CASSQDLHPRSLTDTQYF.

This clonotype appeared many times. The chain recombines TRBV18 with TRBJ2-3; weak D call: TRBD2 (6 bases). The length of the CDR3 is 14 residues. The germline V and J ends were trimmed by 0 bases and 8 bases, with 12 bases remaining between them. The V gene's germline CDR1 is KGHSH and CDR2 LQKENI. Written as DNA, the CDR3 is TGTGCCAGCTCACCACCACTAGCAGGAGGTACGCAGTATTTT. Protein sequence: CASSPPLAGGTQYF.

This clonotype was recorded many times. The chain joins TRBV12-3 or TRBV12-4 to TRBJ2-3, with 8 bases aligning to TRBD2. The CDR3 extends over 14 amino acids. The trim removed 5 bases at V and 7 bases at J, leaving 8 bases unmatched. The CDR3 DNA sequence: TGTGCCAGCAGTCAAGCGGGGGATCTGAATACGCAGTATTTT. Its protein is CASSQAGDLNTQYF.

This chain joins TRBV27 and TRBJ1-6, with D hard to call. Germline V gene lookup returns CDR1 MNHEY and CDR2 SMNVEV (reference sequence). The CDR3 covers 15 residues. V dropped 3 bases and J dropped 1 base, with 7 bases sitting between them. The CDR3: CASSLLVSYNSPLHF. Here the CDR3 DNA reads TGTGCCAGCAGTTTGTTGGTTTCCTATAATTCACCCCTCCACTTT.

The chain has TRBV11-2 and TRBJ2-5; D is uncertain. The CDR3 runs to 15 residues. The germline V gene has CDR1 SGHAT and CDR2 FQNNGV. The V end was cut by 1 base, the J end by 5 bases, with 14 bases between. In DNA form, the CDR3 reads TGTGCCAGCAGCTTAGGCCGCAGATGGGTTGAGACCCAGTACTTC. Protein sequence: CASSLGRRWVETQYF.

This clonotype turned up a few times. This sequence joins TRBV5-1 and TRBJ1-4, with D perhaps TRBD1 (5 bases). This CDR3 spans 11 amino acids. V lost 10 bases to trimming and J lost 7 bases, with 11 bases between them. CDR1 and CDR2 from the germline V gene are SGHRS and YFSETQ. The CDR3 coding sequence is TGCGCCCCCAGGGAGAGTGAAAAACTGTTTTTT. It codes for CAPRESEKLFF. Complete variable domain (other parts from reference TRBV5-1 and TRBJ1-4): KAGVTQTPRYLIKTRGQQVTLSCSPISGHRSVSWYQQTPGQGLQFLFEYFSETQRNKGNFPGRFSGRQFSNSRSEMNVSTLELGDSALYLCAPRESEKLFFGSGTQLSVL.

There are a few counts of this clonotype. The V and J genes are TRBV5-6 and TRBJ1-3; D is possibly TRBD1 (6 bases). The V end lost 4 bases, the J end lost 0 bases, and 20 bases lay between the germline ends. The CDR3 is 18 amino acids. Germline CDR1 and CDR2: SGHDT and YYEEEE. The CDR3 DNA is TGTGCCAGCAGCCAAACTGACAGGAGCCCACTCTCTGGAAACACCATATATTTT. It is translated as CASSQTDRSPLSGNTIYF. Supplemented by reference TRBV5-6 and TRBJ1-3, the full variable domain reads DAGVTQSPTHLIKTRGQQVTLRCSPKSGHDTVSWYQQALGQGPQFIFQYYEEEERQRGNFPDRFSGHQFPNYSSELNVNALLLGDSALYLCASSQTDRSPLSGNTIYFGEGSWLTVV.

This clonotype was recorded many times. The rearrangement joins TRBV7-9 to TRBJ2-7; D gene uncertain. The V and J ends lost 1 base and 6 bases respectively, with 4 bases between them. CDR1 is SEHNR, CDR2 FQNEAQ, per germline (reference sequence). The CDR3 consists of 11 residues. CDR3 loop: CASSLGAEQYV. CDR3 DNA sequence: TGTGCCAGCAGCTTAGGGGCCGAGCAGTACGTC.

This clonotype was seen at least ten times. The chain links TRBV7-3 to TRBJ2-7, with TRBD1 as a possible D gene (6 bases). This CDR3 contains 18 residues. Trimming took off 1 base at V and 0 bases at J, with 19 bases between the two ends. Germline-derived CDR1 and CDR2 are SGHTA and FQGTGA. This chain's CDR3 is CASSLNSVWDTYSYEQYF. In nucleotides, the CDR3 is TGTGCCAGCAGCTTAAACTCCGTATGGGACACCTACTCCTACGAGCAGTACTTC.

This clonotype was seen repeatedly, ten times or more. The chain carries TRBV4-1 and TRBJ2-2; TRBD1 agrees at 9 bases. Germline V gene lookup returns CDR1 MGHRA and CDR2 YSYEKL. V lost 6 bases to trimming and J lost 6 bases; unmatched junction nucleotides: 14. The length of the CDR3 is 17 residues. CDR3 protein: CASRPSPPGQGAGELFF. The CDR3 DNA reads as TGCGCCAGCAGGCCAAGCCCTCCGGGACAGGGTGCCGGGGAGCTGTTTTTT.

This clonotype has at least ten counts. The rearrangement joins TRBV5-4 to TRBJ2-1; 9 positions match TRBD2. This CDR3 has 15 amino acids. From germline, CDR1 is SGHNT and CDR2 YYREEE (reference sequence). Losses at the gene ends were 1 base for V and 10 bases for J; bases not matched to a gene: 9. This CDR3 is CASSLISGGSNEQFF. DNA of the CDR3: TGTGCCAGCAGCTTGATCAGCGGGGGGTCCAACGAGCAGTTCTTC. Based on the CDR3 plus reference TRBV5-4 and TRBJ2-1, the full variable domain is ETGVTQSPTHLIKTRGQQVTLRCSSQSGHNTVSWYQQALGQGPQFIFQYYREEENGRGNFPPRFSGLQFPNYSSELNVNALELDDSALYLCASSLISGGSNEQFFGPGTRLTVL.

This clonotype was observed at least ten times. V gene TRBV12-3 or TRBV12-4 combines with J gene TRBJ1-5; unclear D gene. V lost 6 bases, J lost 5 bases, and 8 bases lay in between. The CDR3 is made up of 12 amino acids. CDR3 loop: CASSLGDQPQHF. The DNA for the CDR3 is TGTGCCAGCAGCTTGGGAGATCAGCCCCAGCATTTT.